The 15 T cell receptor beta chains listed next were all sequenced from one sample in a study of T-cell memory formation after mild COVID-19. TCRdb fed the 5' RACE reads into MiXCR, producing one record per CDR3 protein. The sample lists roughly 240,000 distinct CDR3 sequences, roughly 15% occurring once. What was sequenced was PBMCs or a T cell subset sorted from them (not recorded which). These receptors were collected from an adult woman who had mild COVID-19 (a few samples of this study predate the infection). Cell type and time point are not known.

This clonotype occurred a few times. This chain uses TRBV9 with TRBJ2-1; 15 nucleotides agree with TRBD2. The ends lost 2 bases at V and 9 bases at J; junction bases unmatched: 6. This CDR3 has 16 amino acids. From germline, CDR1 is SGDLS and CDR2 YYNGEE. Written as DNA, the CDR3 is TGTGCCAGCAGCGTGGGGACTAGCGGGAGGATAGGTGAGCAGTTCTTC. It specifies CASSVGTSGRIGEQFF.

This clonotype showed up just a few times. This chain uses TRBV6-6 with TRBJ2-1, with TRBD2 identical over 9 bases. The CDR3 contains 13 residues. V gave up 10 bases and J gave up 5 bases; unmatched junction bases: 6. Germline CDR1 and CDR2: MNHNY and SVGAGI (reference sequence). CDR3 DNA: TGTGCCACACGACTAGCGGAAAACAATGAGCAGTTCTTC. Translating gives CATRLAENNEQFF.

This chain links TRBV7-8 with TRBJ2-1; D is perhaps TRBD2 (7 bases). The CDR3 covers 16 residues. Germline values: CDR1 SGHVS, CDR2 FQNEAQ. V lost 4 bases to trimming and J lost 7 bases, with 20 bases between them. DNA for the CDR3: TGTGCCAGCAGCTCGCTAGCGGTGGGGGCCGGTAATGAGCAGTTCTTC. As protein: CASSSLAVGAGNEQFF.

This clonotype was picked up many times. The gene calls are TRBV2 and TRBJ1-1; no clear D. The CDR3 length is 14 residues. Trimming left V 4 bases short and J 1 base short, with 10 bases between. The germline gives CDR1 SNHLY, CDR2 FYNNEI. The CDR3 region is CASSGILQNTEAFF. CDR3 DNA sequence: TGTGCCAGCAGTGGGATTTTACAGAACACTGAAGCTTTCTTT.

This sequence joins TRBV6-5 and TRBJ1-5; D possibly corresponds to TRBD1 (5 bases). The CDR3 spans 15 residues. V was clipped by 1 base and J by 8 bases, with 15 bases between them. Germline assignment: CDR1 MNHEY and CDR2 SVGAGI. The CDR3 nucleotides read TGTGCCAGCAGTTACTTGCACGGCCCGGGGGAGCCCCAGCATTTT. It specifies CASSYLHGPGEPQHF.

This sequence joins TRBV6-5 and TRBJ2-7; TRBD2 agrees at 9 bases. Germline CDR1 is MNHEY and CDR2 is SVGAGI. V shed 4 bases, J shed 7 bases, and the junction held 11 bases outside the gene matches. CDR3 size: 15 residues. The CDR3 spells CASSSTGTSRGEQYF. The CDR3, as DNA: TGTGCCAGCAGTTCAACCGGGACTAGCCGTGGAGAGCAGTACTTC.

This chain links TRBV5-1 with TRBJ1-2; D gene uncertain. Trimming pared 1 base from V and 7 bases from J, leaving 14 bases between. This CDR3 contains 14 residues. In germline, CDR1 is SGHRS, CDR2 YFSETQ. CDR3 residues: CASSLNSEGLGYTF. The CDR3 region has the DNA TGCGCCAGCAGCTTGAATTCAGAAGGTCTTGGCTACACCTTC.

The V and J genes are TRBV10-1 and TRBJ2-3; 12 bases are shared with TRBD2. Germline V CDR1 and CDR2: WNHNN, SYGVQD (reference sequence). With 5 bases clipped from V and 7 bases from J, the junction kept 4 bases outside the gene matches. The CDR3 extends over 14 amino acids. CDR3 amino acids: CASSTSGGPYTQYF. Written as DNA, the CDR3 is TGCGCCAGCAGTACTAGCGGGGGGCCGTATACGCAGTATTTT.

The chain combines TRBV12-3 or TRBV12-4 with TRBJ1-2; possible D gene TRBD1, 5 bases. The CDR3 has 13 amino acids. Trimming took off 4 bases at V and 4 bases at J, with 10 bases between the two ends. The CDR3 nucleotides are TGTGCCAGCAGTTACGGACACACCTATGGCTACACCTTC. Translated: CASSYGHTYGYTF.

This clonotype was detected a few times. The genes are TRBV5-1 and TRBJ2-2; D not resolved. The length of the CDR3 is 13 residues. Trimming left V 0 bases short and J 6 bases short, with 6 bases between. Germline V CDR1 and CDR2: SGHRS, YFSETQ. CDR3 in DNA: TGCGCCAGCAGCTTGGCCACCTCCGGGGAGCTGTTTTTT. Amino acid sequence: CASSLATSGELFF.

This chain uses TRBV12-3 or TRBV12-4 with TRBJ2-7; 13 nucleotides match TRBD2. This CDR3 region has 21 residues. J was trimmed by 2 bases and V by 3 bases; bases with no gene match: 19. Written as DNA, the CDR3 is TGTGCCAGCAGTTTTGTTTACTCGGCAGGGGAGACTAGCGGGAGGCCCTACGAGCAGTACTTC. It codes for CASSFVYSAGETSGRPYEQYF.

The sample holds a few counts of this clonotype. The J gene is TRBJ1-1, the V gene TRBV7-2; tentative D call: TRBD1 (5 bases). The CDR3 is made up of 16 amino acids. V lost 5 bases to trimming and J lost 0 bases, with 16 bases between them. CDR1 is SGHTA and CDR2 is FQGNSA in the germline V gene. The CDR3, as DNA: TGTGCCAGCAGCATCCTAGACAGCCACCTGAACACTGAAGCTTTCTTT. It yields the protein CASSILDSHLNTEAFF.

This clonotype was seen only a few times. The V gene is TRBV15, the J gene TRBJ2-7; tentative D call: TRBD1 (6 bases). From germline, CDR1 is LNHNV and CDR2 YYDKDF (reference sequence). V gave up 4 bases and J gave up 5 bases, with 15 bases separating them. The CDR3 totals 14 residues. CDR3 sequence reads: CATSTYGAGDEQYF. CDR3 DNA: TGTGCCACCAGCACTTACGGGGCAGGGGACGAGCAGTACTTC.

This clonotype was seen repeatedly, ten times or more. This chain links TRBV7-7 with TRBJ2-3, with D hard to call. There are 14 residues in the CDR3. V was shortened by 2 bases and J by 1 base, with 7 bases between the two germline ends. CDR1 SSHAT and CDR2 FNYEAQ come from the germline V gene (reference sequence). The CDR3 spells CASSLSPGTDTQYF. The CDR3, as DNA: TGTGCCAGCAGCTTATCGCCTGGCACAGATACGCAGTATTTT.

J is TRBJ1-5 and V is TRBV5-5; 11 nucleotides agree with TRBD1. Germline lookup yields CDR1 SGHKS and CDR2 YYEKEE (reference sequence). This CDR3 contains 15 residues. J was trimmed by 7 bases and V by 4 bases; bases with no gene match: 7. CDR3 coding DNA: TGTGCCAGCAGCAAGGACAGGGGGCCTAGACAGCCCCAGCATTTT. Translated, it gives CASSKDRGPRQPQHF. The complete variable domain, with remaining parts taken from reference TRBV5-5 and TRBJ1-5, reads DAGVTQSPTHLIKTRGQQVTLRCSPISGHKSVSWYQQVLGQGPQFIFQYYEKEERGRGNFPDRFSARQFPNYSSELNVNALLLGDSALYLCASSKDRGPRQPQHFGDGTRLSIL.